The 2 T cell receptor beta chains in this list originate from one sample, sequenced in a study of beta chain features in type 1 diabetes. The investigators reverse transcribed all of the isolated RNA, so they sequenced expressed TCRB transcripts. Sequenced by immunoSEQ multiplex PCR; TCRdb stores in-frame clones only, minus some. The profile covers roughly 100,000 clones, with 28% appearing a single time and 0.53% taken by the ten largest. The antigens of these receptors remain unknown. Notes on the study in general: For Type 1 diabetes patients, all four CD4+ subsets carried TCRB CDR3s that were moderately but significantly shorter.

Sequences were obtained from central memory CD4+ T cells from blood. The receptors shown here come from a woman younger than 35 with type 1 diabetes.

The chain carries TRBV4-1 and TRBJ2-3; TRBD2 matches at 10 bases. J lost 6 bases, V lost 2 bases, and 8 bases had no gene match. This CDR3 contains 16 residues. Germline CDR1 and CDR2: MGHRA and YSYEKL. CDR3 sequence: CASSQLPGLATDTQYF. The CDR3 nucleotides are TGCGCCAGCAGCCAACTCCCGGGACTAGCGACTGATACGCAGTATTTT.

The CDR3 DNA sequence: TGTGCCAGCAGCTTAGGGGAGGGAGGAAAACTGTTTTTT. Translating it yields CASSLGEGGKLFF. The J gene is TRBJ1-4, the V gene TRBV7-9; D is uncertain. The germline V gene has CDR1 SEHNR and CDR2 FQNEAQ (reference sequence). The V and J ends lost 1 base and 10 bases respectively, with 10 bases between them. This CDR3 spans 13 amino acids.